Detailed here is one T cell receptor beta chain. Its specificity is unknown. Healthy people donating bone marrow made up the donors. After removal of 4 bases from V and 4 bases from J, the junction contained 12 bases not matched to a gene. The CDR3 is made up of 17 amino acids. From germline, CDR1 is SGHNT and CDR2 YYREEE (reference sequence). The PCR had 60 Vbeta and 13 Jbeta primers. Profiling relied on immunoSEQ multiplex PCR, and the TCRdb table lists in-frame clones only, not all of them. This table holds about 130,000 clones, about 76% found once. The entry originates in a study of cytomegalovirus exposure and HLA in healthy donors. Across the whole study: About 84% of 398 genotyped donors fell in the Caucasian-associated ancestry cluster.

Study-level findings and limits: HLA-A and HLA-B allele assignments for most subjects were reportedly predicted accurately using TCR beta sequences. The dataset shows that most TCR sequences were rare, while some public TCRs occurred in many donors.

This chain links TRBV5-4 with TRBJ2-2; TRBD2 matches at 8 bases. The sequenced material came from PBMCs. The sequence came from a woman aged 60-70 years in good health and CMV-seropositive. The DNA for the CDR3 is TGTGCCAGCAGCCGTGACAGCGGGAGAAGGGTCACCGGGGAGCTGTTTTTT. It is translated as CASSRDSGRRVTGELFF.